This TCR beta chain was profiled in a study of identical twins (dated by TCRdb to the mid-2010s). Study-level background: The study deep-sequenced TCR alpha and beta repertoires from monozygotic twins, unrelated adults of various ages and cord blood to test whether fetal clonotypes persist. To rule out contamination, replicate twin experiments were performed at different times with different library preparation protocols.

All donors were healthy Caucasians. Results and caveats for the whole study, not just this receptor: Out-of-frame TCR alpha sharing in monozygotic twins was systematically underestimated by recombination models, whereas sharing between unrelated individuals was in agreement with the recombination models. Compared with coincidental sharing between unrelated individuals, out-of-frame TCR alpha sequences shared between twins showed an excess of sequences with low generation probability. Abundant cord blood beta clonotypes carried fewer insertions; young adult naive repertoires showed a weaker similar trend, while memory repertoires showed none. Invariant T cells such as MAIT and iNKT could partly confound zero-insertion analyses, although diverse VJ usage argued against such confounding for most clonotypes. Conclusions relied on cross-sectional statistical analysis, since the same donors could not be followed over many years. The excess sharing between twins in beta out-of-frame sequences was weaker because fewer shared sequences reduced the signal-to-noise ratio.

Only a few counts were recorded for this clonotype. Its antigen is currently not known. Per-nucleotide qualities are absent, and no much larger clonotype sits a single base away. The library was made by 5' RACE. Sequencing was carried out with an Illumina HiSeq 2000. Template switching added a universal primer binding site, and the final cDNA carried a unique molecular identifier that allowed TCR cDNA molecules to be counted accurately. Specific primers in the conserved constant-segment region were used to synthesize first-strand cDNA for TCR alpha and beta chains. To control for contamination, each cDNA library was double barcoded with a SMART-Mk sample barcode plus Illumina barcodes. TruSeq adapter sequences along with Illumina sample barcodes were introduced in two successive PCR steps. Sequencing of the TCR alpha and beta cDNA libraries was done on the Illumina HiSeq platform using custom primers. The authors processed their data as follows. MiGEC processed the raw reads to extract unique molecular identifiers, while MiXCR was used to determine the CDR3 positions. Recombination models were inferred per individual with the repgenHMM and IGoR tools using an EM algorithm. The analysis of shared clonotypes was done with the tcR package in R, with sharing normalized by the product of cloneset sizes. To study raw recombination without the effects of thymic and clonal selection, out-of-frame nonproductive sequences were analyzed. TCRdb cleaned the public reads at Q25 with fastp, built clones with MiXCR and kept in-frame beta chains. Rows with a matching CDR3 protein are joined into one entry that keeps the most common DNA and genes. None of the V and J calls come from the authors' own analysis; TCRdb made them. The sample table shows roughly 1,500,000 distinct CDR3 sequences, and around 29% are seen once. The ten biggest clones cover roughly 0.3% of the sample.

Taken from the germline V gene, the CDR1 and CDR2 loops are ENHRY and SYGVKD. Relative to germline, V is 2 bases shorter and J is 7 bases shorter, with 6 bases between their ends. Inclusive of the bounding cysteine and phenylalanine, the CDR3 is 11 residues long. The entry retains the CDR3 DNA only, 33 bases that are in frame from base 1. The receptor chain draws on TRBV10-3 and TRBJ2-7; a tentative D match to TRBD2 spans 5 bases. The sequencing sample was made of cord blood. The clonotype was recovered from a newborn girl in good health. The nucleotide sequence reads as follows: TGTGCCATCAGTGAGAGGAGGGAGCAGTACTTC. This is translated as CAISERREQYF.